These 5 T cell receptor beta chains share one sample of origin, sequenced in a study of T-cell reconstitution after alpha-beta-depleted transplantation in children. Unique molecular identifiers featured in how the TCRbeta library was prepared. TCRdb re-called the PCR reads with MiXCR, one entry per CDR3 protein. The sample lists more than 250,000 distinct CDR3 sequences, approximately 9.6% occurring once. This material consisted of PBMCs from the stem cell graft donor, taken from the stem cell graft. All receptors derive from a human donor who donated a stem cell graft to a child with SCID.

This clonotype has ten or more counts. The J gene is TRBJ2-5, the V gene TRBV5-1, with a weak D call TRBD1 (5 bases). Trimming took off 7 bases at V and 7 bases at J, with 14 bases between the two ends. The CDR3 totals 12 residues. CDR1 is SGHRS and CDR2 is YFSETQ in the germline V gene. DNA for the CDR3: TGCGCCAGCTCCTCAGAAGGGGTGACCCAGTACTTC. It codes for CASSSEGVTQYF.

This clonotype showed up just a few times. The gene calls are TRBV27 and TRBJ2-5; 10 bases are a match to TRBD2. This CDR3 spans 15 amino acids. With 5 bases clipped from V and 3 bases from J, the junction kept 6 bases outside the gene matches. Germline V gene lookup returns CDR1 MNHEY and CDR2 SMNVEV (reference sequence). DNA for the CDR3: TGTGCCAGCAGTACACTAGCGGGAAAAGAAGAGACCCAGTACTTC. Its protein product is CASSTLAGKEETQYF.

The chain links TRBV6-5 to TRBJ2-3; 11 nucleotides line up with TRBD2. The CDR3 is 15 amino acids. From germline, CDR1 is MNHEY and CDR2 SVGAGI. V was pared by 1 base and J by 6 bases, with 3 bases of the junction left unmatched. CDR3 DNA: TGTGCCAGCAGTTACTTGGCTAGCGGGGGGGATACGCAGTATTTT. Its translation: CASSYLASGGDTQYF.

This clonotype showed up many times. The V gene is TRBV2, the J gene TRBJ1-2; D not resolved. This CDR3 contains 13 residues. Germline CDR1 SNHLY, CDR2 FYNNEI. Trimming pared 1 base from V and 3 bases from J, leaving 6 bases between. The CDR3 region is CASSEDPYYGYTF. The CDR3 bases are TGTGCCAGCAGTGAAGACCCATACTATGGCTACACCTTC.

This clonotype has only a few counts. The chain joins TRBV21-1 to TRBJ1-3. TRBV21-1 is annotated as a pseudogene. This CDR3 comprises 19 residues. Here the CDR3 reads CASSKGSVEGWFSGNTIYF. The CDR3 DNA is TGTGCCAGCAGCAAAGGGTCGGTGGAAGGGTGGTTCTCTGGAAACACCATATATTTT.